Reported below is one T cell receptor beta chain. The clone's antigen remains unknown. Per-base quality was not reported, and no clone a single base away is much larger than it. Stable Graves' hyperthyroidism was defined as no progression to ophthalmopathy during 18 months of follow-up. Hyperthyroidism patients were aged 18 to 65 years and newly diagnosed, with disease duration of less than 2 months. The study excluded patients with uncontrolled infections, other autoimmune diseases, pregnancy or lactation. Diagnoses were based on clinical symptoms, serum thyroxine and TRAb, thyroid ultrasound and orbital computed tomography. PBMCs were isolated from approximately 10 ml of fresh peripheral blood by Ficoll-Paque density gradient centrifugation. Total RNA was extracted with Trizol reagent, and quality was checked on an Agilent 2100 Bioanalyzer. The sample originates from a study of T cells in Graves' hyperthyroidism and ophthalmopathy (dated by TCRdb to the late 2010s). Context from the whole study: Peripheral blood was collected at initial diagnosis, before any treatment. To identify distinguishing TCR V-J signatures, a discovery cohort of 90 to 100 patients was used, comprising 43 with Graves' ophthalmopathy and 57 with stable Graves' hyperthyroidism. Prospective prediction of ophthalmopathy was tested in an independent validation cohort of about 19 hyperthyroidism patients and 17 patients who later progressed to ophthalmopathy. The roughly 90 discovery patients were divided at random into training and test sets in a 7:3 ratio. The study also compared thyroid tissue and blood T-cell repertoires from roughly 6 Graves' hyperthyroidism patients. After sampling, hyperthyroidism patients received methimazole starting at 30 mg daily, and ophthalmopathy patients received high-dose intravenous methylprednisolone. The paper describes TCR Vbeta CDR3 sequencing of 135 peripheral blood samples, made up of 43 ophthalmopathy patients, more than 70 hyperthyroidism patients and roughly 17 progressor patients.

General findings and caveats noted by the study authors: In validation, the model predicted progression to ophthalmopathy a median of about 6.8 months before onset, with over 60% sensitivity and about 75% specificity. Sample size was not statistically predetermined, and investigators were not blinded to group allocation. A 13 V-J signature model separated ophthalmopathy from stable hyperthyroidism, with around 90% sensitivity and roughly 81% specificity in cross-validation and 80%/75% in testing. Most expanded thyroid clonotypes (frequency above 0.001) were also detected in blood, a finding suggesting that blood repertoires may reflect thyroid immune responses.

Germline trimming amounts to 5 bases on V and 5 bases on J, with 8 as the count of junction bases outside the gene matches. Counted from cysteine to phenylalanine, this CDR3 has 15 amino acids. Only the CDR3 region is kept as DNA, spanning 45 bases read in frame from base 1. CDR1 LNHDA and CDR2 SQIVND were looked up in the germline V gene (reference sequence). The TCR beta CDR3 regions were amplified from RNA transcripts. The first round of RT-PCR for the TCR CDR3 was performed with the HTBI primer set and the Qiagen OneStep RT-PCR kit. Libraries were constructed in a second round of multiplex PCR, after which size selection and purification were carried out. Sequencing of the libraries was done on an Illumina HiSeq2000 using paired-end 100 bp reads. Turning to the authors' computational methods: Raw data were processed with SOAPnuke, discarding reads with adapters, uncalled bases, mean Phred below 15, or no exact constant-primer or identifier match. High-quality paired reads were merged with COPE v1.2.5, and unique nucleotide sequences were defined as clonotypes. MiTCR v1.1 was used to align the clonotypes against IMGT TRBV, TRBD and TRBJ reference segments. Only V-J combinations with frequency above 0.0001, covering about 99% of repertoires, were analysed. A TCS score was defined as the ratio between F50 (clonal expansion) and ExV (chaos), using BLOSUM62-based TCRdist between CDR3 peptides within each V-J. Welch's t-statistics and random forest reduced fewer than 600 V-J features to some 14, which were used in a naive Bayes classifier (R e1071). Using fastp trimming at Q25 and MiXCR clonotype assembly, TCRdb reanalyzed the public sequencing data and kept in-frame beta chains. Every CDR3 protein is listed once, alongside the most common genes and DNA of its rows. These V and J calls are TCRdb output, not the study's own analysis. The table for this sample lists about 560,000 distinct CDR3 sequences; 16% of them were counted only once. The ten largest clones add up to approximately 20% of the sample.

Sequenced input: blood. The sequence joins TRBV19 to TRBJ1-5; the central 8 bases match TRBD1. This clonotype was obtained from a woman between 18 and 30 years old with Graves' hyperthyroidism. The CDR3 in this case is CASSPRTGSHQPQHF. The bases are TGTGCCAGTAGTCCTCGGACAGGGTCCCATCAGCCCCAGCATTTT.